The clone carrying this T cell receptor (beta chain) was observed a handful of times. Its target is unknown. This CDR3 contains 15 residues. V was pared by 5 bases and J by 4 bases, with 17 bases between. This sample was included in a study of T-cell reconstitution after alpha-beta-depleted transplantation in children. Unique molecular identifiers featured in how the TCRbeta library was prepared. TCRdb analysed the PCR reads with MiXCR anew, one entry per CDR3 protein. The sample records under 850,000 distinct CDR3 sequences, 10% to 15% being singletons. General observations from the study: A year post-transplant, T-cell counts and diversity derived mostly from newly produced T cells. Several hundred expanded graft clones reportedly gave rise to the alpha-beta T cells present about two months after transplant.

V gene TRBV12-3 or TRBV12-4 combines with J gene TRBJ2-5; TRBD1 or TRBD2 may be the D gene (5 bases each). The origin of this receptor is a girl aged 2-9 years with congenital amegakaryocytic thrombocytopenia, due to receive a stem cell transplant. Sequenced here: PBMCs, sampled before TCRalphabeta/CD19-depleted stem cell transplant. CDR3 in amino acids: CASSLVTGRAETQYF. For the CDR3, the DNA is TGTGCCAGCAGTCTCGTGACGGGACGAGCAGAGACCCAGTACTTC.